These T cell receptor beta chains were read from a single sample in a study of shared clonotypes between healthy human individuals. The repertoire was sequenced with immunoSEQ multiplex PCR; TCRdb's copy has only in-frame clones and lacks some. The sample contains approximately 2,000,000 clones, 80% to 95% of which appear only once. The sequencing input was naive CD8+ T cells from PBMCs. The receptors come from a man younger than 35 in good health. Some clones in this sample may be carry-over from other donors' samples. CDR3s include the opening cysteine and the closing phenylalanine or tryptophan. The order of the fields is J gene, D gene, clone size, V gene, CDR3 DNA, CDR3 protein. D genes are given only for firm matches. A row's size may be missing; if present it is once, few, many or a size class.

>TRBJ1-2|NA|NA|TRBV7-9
TGTGCCAGCAGCTCAACTAACTATGGCTACACCTTC
CASSSTNYGYTF
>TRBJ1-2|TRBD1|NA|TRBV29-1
TGCAGCGTTGAAGGGGACAGGAGAGTCTCAAGTGGCTACACCTTC
CSVEGDRRVSSGYTF
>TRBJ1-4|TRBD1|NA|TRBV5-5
TGTGCCAGCACCCTGGGGGACAGGGAAGGAAAACTGTTTTTT
CASTLGDREGKLFF
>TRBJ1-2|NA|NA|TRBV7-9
TGTGCCAGCAGCACTGGTGGCTATGGCTACACCTTC
CASSTGGYGYTF
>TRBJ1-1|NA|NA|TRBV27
TGTGCCAGCAGTGGGCCAGGGGCCGGGAACACTGAAGCTTTCTTT
CASSGPGAGNTEAFF
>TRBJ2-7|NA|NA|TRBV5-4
TGTGCCAGCAGCTTAACTCTGGGACTGCTAACCTACGAGCAGTACTTC
CASSLTLGLLTYEQYF
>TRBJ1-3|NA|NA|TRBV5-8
TGTGCCAGCAGCCCGAACAGGGAGTCATCGCATTTT
CASSPNRESSHF
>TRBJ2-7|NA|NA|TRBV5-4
TGTGCCAGCAGCTATGAAGCTAGAGGCATTGGGGAGCAGTACTTC
CASSYEARGIGEQYF
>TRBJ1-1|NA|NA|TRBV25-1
TGTGCCAGCAGTCCGGGTCTGGCCACTGAAGCTTTCTTT
CASSPGLATEAFF
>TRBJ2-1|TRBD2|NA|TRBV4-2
TGTGCCAGCAGCCAAGAGGAGGCGGGAGAGGGAGAGGAGCAGTTCTTC
CASSQEEAGEGEEQFF
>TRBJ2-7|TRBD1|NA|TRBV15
TGTGCCACCAGCAGACGACAGGGGGTATACGAGCAGTACTTC
CATSRRQGVYEQYF
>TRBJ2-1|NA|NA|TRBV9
TGTGCCAGCAGCAATGAGGGCTACAATGAGCAGTTCTTC
CASSNEGYNEQFF
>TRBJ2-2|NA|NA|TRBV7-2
TGTGCCAGCAGCTACTCTTACCGCGGGGAGCTGTTTTTT
CASSYSYRGELFF
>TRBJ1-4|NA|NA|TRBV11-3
TGTGCCAGCAGCGCTGGACAGTTGGCTGAAAAACTGTTTTTT
CASSAGQLAEKLFF
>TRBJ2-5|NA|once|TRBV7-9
TGTGCCAGCACCCACCCCCAGGGGTGGCAAGAGACCCAGTACTTC
CASTHPQGWQETQYF
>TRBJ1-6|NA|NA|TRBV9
TGTGCCAGCAGCACCTATCCAGGTCCACCCCTCCACTTT
CASSTYPGPPLHF
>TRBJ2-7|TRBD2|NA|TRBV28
TGTGCCAGCAGTTTATTACTCTCGACTAGCGGGGGACCGAGGTCCTACGAGCAGTACTTC
CASSLLLSTSGGPRSYEQYF
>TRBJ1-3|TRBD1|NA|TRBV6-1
TGTGCCAGCAGTGAAGATGGGACAGGGGTTGGAAACACCATATATTTT
CASSEDGTGVGNTIYF
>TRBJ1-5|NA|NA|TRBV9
TGTGCCAGCAGCGTAGGGGACAAAGGCAATCAGCCCCAGCATTTT
CASSVGDKGNQPQHF
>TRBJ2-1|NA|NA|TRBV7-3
TGTGCCAGCAGTCCTTTAGCGGTCTCCTACAATGAGCAGTTCTTC
CASSPLAVSYNEQFF
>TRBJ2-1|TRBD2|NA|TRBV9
TGTGCCAGCAGCGCGAGCGGGAGGGTGCCTGAGCAGTTCTTC
CASSASGRVPEQFF
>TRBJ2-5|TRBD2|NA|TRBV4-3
TGCGCCAGCAGCCAAACTAGCGCCCCTCGGGAGACCCAGTACTTC
CASSQTSAPRETQYF
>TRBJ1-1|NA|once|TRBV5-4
TGTGCCAGCAGCTTTAATACAGTCAAATACACTGAAGCTTTCTTT
CASSFNTVKYTEAFF
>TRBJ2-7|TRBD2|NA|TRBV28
TGTGCCAGCAGGTCCGGGACTAGCGTCGAGCAGTACTTC
CASRSGTSVEQYF
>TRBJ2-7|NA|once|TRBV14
TGTGCCAGCAGGGGTTCAGGCTCCTACGAGCAGTACTTC
CASRGSGSYEQYF
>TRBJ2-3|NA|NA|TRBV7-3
TGTGCCAGCAGCTTAAAAGGGTCAGATACGCAGTATTTT
CASSLKGSDTQYF
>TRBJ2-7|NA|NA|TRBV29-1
TGCAGCGTAGCGGATGCCCTCTACGAGCAGTACTTC
CSVADALYEQYF
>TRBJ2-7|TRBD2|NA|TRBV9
TGTGCCAGCAGCGTAGATTGGGGAGGGCCGGATGAGCAGTACTTC
CASSVDWGGPDEQYF
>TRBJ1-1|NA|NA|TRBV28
TGTGCCAGCAGTTTAGACGCAGGGGTGGTGGACACTGAAGCTTTCTTT
CASSLDAGVVDTEAFF
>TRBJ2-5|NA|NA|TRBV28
TGTGCCAGCAGTTTTTCGGAGACCCAGTACTTC
CASSFSETQYF
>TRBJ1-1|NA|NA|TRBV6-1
TGTGCCAGCCGTGGTCCCGCCGGGGCTGAAGCTTTCTTT
CASRGPAGAEAFF
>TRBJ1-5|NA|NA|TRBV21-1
TGTGCCAGCACCCGTAGGGAGGGGGCACGTCAGCCCCAGCATTTT
CASTRREGARQPQHF
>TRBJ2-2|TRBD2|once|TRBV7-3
TGTGCCAGCAGCCCCGGGACTAGCGGGCCAAACACCGGGGAGCTGTTTTTT
CASSPGTSGPNTGELFF
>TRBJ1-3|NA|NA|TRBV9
TGTGCCAGCAGCCCCGGGCGGAGCGACAGAAACACCATATATTTT
CASSPGRSDRNTIYF
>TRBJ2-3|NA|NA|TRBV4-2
TGTGCCAGCAGCCAAGACACGGGACTGTCTAGCACAGATACGCAGTATTTT
CASSQDTGLSSTDTQYF
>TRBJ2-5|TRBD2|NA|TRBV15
TGTGCCACCAGGCCGACTAGCGGGAGCGAGACCCAGTACTTC
CATRPTSGSETQYF